This T cell receptor (beta chain) derives from a study of CD4+ T cells in melanoma. This CDR3 has 15 amino acids. V dropped 3 bases and J dropped 11; count of bases not matched to a gene: 16. The germline V gene has CDR1 SGHRS and CDR2 YFSETQ. This clone was seen a few times. Sequencing used immunoSEQ multiplex PCR; TCRdb keeps in-frame clones, though not all of them. The data hold 17,000 or so clones, with about 83% observed a single time. The receptor was isolated from a human donor with melanoma. Sequencing was carried out using cells from a culture (not recorded whether cultured in vitro). The V and J genes are TRBV5-1 and TRBJ1-2; TRBD1 matches 7 bases. CDR3: CASSSQGTDSRGYTF. The CDR3 DNA follows: TGCGCCAGCAGCTCACAGGGGACGGACTCCCGAGGGTACACCTTC.